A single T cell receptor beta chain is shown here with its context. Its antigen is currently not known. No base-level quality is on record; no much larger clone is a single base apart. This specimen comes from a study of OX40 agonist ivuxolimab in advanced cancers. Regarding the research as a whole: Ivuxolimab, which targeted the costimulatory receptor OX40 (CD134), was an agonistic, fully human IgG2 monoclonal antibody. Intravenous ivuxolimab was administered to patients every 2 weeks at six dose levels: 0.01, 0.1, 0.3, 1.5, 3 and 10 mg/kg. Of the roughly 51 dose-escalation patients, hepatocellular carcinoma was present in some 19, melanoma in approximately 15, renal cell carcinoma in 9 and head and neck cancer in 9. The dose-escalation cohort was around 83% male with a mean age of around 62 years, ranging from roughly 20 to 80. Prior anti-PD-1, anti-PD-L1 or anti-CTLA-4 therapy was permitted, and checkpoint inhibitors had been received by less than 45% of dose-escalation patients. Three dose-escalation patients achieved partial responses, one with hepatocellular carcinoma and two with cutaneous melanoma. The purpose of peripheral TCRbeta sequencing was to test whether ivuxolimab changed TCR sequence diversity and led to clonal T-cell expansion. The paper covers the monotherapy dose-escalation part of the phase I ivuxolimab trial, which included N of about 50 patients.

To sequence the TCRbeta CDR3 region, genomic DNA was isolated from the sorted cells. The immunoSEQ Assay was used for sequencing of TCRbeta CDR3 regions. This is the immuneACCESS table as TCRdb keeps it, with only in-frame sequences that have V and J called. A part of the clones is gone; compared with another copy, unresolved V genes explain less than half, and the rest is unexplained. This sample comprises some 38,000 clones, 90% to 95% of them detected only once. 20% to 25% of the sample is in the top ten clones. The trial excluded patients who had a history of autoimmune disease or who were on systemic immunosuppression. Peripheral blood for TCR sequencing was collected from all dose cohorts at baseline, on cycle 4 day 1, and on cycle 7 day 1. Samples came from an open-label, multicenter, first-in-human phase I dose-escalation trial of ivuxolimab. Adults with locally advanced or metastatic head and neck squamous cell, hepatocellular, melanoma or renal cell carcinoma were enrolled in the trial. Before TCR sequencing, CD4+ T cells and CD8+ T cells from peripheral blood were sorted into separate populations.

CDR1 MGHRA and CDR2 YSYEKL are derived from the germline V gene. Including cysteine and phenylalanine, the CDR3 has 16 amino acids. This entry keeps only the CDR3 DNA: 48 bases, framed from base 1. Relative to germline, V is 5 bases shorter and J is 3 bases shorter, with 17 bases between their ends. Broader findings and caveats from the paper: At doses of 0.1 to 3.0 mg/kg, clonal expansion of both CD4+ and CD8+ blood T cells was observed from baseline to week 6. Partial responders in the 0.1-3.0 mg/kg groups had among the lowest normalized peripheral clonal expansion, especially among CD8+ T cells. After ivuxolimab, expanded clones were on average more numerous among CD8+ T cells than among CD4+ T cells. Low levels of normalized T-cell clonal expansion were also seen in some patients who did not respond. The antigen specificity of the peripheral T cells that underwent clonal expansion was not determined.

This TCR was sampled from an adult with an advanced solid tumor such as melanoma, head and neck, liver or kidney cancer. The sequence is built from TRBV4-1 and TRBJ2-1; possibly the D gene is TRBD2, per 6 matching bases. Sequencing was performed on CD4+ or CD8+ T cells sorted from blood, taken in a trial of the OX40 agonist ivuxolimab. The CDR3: CASSGRGGGIYNEQFF. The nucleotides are TGCGCCAGCAGCGGAAGGGGCGGAGGGATCTACAATGAGCAGTTCTTC.